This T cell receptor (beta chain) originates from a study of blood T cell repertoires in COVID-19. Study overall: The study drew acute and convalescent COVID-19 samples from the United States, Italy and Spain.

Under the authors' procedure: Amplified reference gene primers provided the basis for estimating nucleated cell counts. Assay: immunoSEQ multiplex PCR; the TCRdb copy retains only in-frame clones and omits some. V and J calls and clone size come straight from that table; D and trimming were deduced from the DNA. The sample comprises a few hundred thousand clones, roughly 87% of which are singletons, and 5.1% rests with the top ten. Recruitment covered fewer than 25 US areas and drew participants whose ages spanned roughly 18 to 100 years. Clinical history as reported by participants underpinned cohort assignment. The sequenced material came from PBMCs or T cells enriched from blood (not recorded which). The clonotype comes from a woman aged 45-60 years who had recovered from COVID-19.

CDR3: CATSRPTGPRTEAFF. The DNA for the CDR3 is TGTGCCACCAGCAGACCGACAGGACCGAGGACTGAAGCTTTCTTT. The chain combines TRBV15 with TRBJ1-1, with a weak D call TRBD1 (6 bases). Trimming pared 2 bases from V and 5 bases from J, leaving 15 bases between. CDR3 length equals 15 residues. The V gene's germline CDR1 is LNHNV and CDR2 YYDKDF (reference sequence).